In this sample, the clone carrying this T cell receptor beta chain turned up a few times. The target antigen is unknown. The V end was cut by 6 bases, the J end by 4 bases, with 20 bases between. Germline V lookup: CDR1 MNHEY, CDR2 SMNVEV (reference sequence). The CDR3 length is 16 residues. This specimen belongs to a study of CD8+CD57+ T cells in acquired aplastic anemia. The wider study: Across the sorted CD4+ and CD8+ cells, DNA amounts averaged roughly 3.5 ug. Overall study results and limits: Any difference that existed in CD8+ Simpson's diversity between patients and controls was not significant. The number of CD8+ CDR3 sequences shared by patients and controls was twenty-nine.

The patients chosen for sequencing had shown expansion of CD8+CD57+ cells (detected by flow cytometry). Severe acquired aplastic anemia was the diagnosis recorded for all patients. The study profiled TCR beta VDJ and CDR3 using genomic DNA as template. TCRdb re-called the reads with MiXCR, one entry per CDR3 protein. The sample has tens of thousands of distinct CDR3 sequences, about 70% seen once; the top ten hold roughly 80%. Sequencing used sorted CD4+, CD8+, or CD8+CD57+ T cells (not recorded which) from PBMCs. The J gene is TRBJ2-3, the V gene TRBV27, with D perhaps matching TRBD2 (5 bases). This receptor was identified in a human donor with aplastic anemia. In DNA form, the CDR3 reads TGTGCCAGCAGACGCGACGAGGGAGCCAGCGCAGATACGCAGTATTTT. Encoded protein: CASRRDEGASADTQYF.